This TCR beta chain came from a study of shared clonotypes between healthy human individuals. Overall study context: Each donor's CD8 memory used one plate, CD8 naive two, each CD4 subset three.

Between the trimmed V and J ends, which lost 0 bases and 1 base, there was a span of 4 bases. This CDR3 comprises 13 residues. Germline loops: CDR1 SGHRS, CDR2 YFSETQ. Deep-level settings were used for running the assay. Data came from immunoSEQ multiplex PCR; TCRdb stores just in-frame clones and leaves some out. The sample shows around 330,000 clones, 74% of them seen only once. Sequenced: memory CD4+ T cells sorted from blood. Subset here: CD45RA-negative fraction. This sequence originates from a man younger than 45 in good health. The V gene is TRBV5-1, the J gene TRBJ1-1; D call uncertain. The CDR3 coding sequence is TGCGCCAGCAGCTTGGCAGAGAACACTGAAGCTTTCTTT. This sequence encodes CASSLAENTEAFF.